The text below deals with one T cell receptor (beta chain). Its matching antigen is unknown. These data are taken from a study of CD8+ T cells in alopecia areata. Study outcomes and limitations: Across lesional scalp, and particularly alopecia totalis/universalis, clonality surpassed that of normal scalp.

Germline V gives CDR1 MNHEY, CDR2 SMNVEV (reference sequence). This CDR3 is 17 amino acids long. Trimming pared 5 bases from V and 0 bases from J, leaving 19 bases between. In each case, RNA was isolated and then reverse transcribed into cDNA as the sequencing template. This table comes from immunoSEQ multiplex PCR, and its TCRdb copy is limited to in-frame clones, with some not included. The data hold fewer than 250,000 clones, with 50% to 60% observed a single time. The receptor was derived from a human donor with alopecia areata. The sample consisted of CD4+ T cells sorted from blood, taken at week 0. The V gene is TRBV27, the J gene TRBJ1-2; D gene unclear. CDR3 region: CASSPQPGRPTNYGYTF. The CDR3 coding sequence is TGTGCCAGCAGTCCACAACCCGGACGGCCGACTAACTATGGCTACACCTTC.